This TCR beta chain was captured by sequencing in a study of T cell changes during pregnancy in multiple sclerosis. Data came from immunoSEQ multiplex PCR; TCRdb stores just in-frame clones and leaves some out. The table records tens of thousands of clones, roughly 93% of them present only once. Germline lookup yields CDR1 MDHEN and CDR2 SYDVKM. V was pared by 6 bases and J by 1 base, with 11 bases of the junction left unmatched. This CDR3 is built from 16 residues. The sequences come from peripheral blood, collected in the second trimester of pregnancy. The receptor comes from a female donor with multiple sclerosis, enrolled in a pregnancy study. This chain uses TRBV28 with TRBJ1-2; the match to TRBD1 covers 7 bases. CDR3 protein: CASSLTSGTVNYGYTF. DNA of the CDR3: TGTGCCAGCAGCCTTACATCCGGGACAGTTAACTATGGCTACACCTTC.